These 26 T cell receptor beta chains were sequenced from one sample in a study of cytomegalovirus exposure and HLA in healthy donors. 60 Vbeta and 13 Jbeta primers were used in PCR. Method: immunoSEQ multiplex PCR; TCRdb's copy keeps in-frame clones and lacks some. The repertoire holds some 200,000 clones, with approximately 81% as singletons. What was sequenced was PBMCs. The source is a man aged 50 to 60 in good health and CMV-seronegative.

This sequence joins TRBV7-9 and TRBJ1-2; tentative D call: TRBD1 (6 bases). The CDR3 totals 12 residues. Trimming took 5 bases from V and 14 from J, leaving 18 bases between them. Germline CDR1 and CDR2: SEHNR and FQNEAQ (reference sequence). The CDR3 coding sequence is TGTGCCAGCAGCCCCTGGACAGAAGTAGGAACCTTC. Translation gives CASSPWTEVGTF.

This rearrangement joins TRBV18 to TRBJ2-7; no firm D call. The V end was cut by 2 bases, the J end by 3 bases, with 11 bases between. Per germline, CDR1 KGHSH and CDR2 LQKENI. The CDR3 loop spans 14 amino acids. CDR3 amino acids: CASSPTRVDYEQYF. In DNA form, the CDR3 reads TGTGCCAGCTCACCAACCCGGGTCGACTACGAGCAGTACTTC.

The chain uses TRBV18 and TRBJ2-1, with 7 bases lining up with TRBD1. This CDR3 region has 14 residues. The V segment lost 7 bases and the J segment 4 bases; nucleotides outside the gene matches: 7. Germline V lookup: CDR1 KGHSH, CDR2 LQKENI. Here the CDR3 reads CASLTDRLYNEQFF. DNA of the CDR3: TGTGCCAGCTTAACGGACAGGTTATACAATGAGCAGTTCTTC.

This clone was seen a few times. The rearrangement uses TRBV9 and TRBJ1-5; D is undetermined. The CDR3 loop spans 15 amino acids. Trimming took off 1 base at V and 2 bases at J, with 10 bases between the two ends. Germline CDR1 and CDR2: SGDLS and YYNGEE. The CDR3 protein is CASSVQSEGNQPQHF. The CDR3 DNA reads as TGTGCCAGCAGCGTACAGTCCGAGGGCAATCAGCCCCAGCATTTT.

This chain links TRBV10-1 with TRBJ2-4, with 9 bases that match TRBD2. CDR3 length: 15 amino acids. The V and J ends lost 0 bases and 8 bases, in that order; junction bases with no gene match: 5. Germline V gene sequence: CDR1 WNHNN, CDR2 SYGVQD (reference sequence). The CDR3 here is CASSESSSGADIQYF. The CDR3 DNA follows: TGCGCCAGCAGTGAGTCGTCTAGCGGGGCTGACATTCAGTACTTC.

This clone was picked up one time. The genes are TRBV7-9 and TRBJ1-1, with 12 bases that match TRBD1. The CDR3 covers 14 residues. Germline CDR1 reads SEHNR; CDR2 reads FQNEAQ (reference sequence). Trimming removed 5 bases from V and 10 bases from J; junction bases left unmatched: 8. CDR3 loop: CASSPTGTGGRAFF. The CDR3 region has the DNA TGTGCCAGCAGCCCCACCGGGACAGGGGGCAGAGCTTTCTTT.

V is TRBV30 and J is TRBJ1-1; TRBD1 aligns across 8 bases. Germline V gives CDR1 GTSNPN, CDR2 SVGIG (reference sequence). This CDR3 spans 12 amino acids. With 4 bases clipped from V and 4 bases from J, the junction kept 2 bases outside the gene matches. CDR3: CAWTTGGTEAFF. CDR3 DNA: TGTGCCTGGACAACAGGGGGCACTGAAGCTTTCTTT.

The CDR3 region has the DNA TGTGCCAGCAGCTTCTCTGGGAGGTGGACCGGGGAGCTGTTTTTT. It yields the protein CASSFSGRWTGELFF. The chain uses TRBV7-9 and TRBJ2-2; D is possibly TRBD2 (6 bases). Germline values: CDR1 SEHNR, CDR2 FQNEAQ (reference sequence). Trimming pared 3 bases from V and 5 bases from J, leaving 13 bases between. There are 15 residues in the CDR3.

This clone was picked up one time. V is TRBV9 and J is TRBJ1-1; tentative D call: TRBD1 (5 bases). Germline loops: CDR1 SGDLS, CDR2 YYNGEE. The CDR3 length is 14 residues. V was pared by 4 bases and J by 3 bases, with 13 bases between. This CDR3 reads CASSPEVGHTEAFF. The CDR3 bases are TGTGCCAGCAGCCCAGAGGTGGGGCACACTGAAGCTTTCTTT. The entire variable domain, with the rest obtained from reference TRBV9 and TRBJ1-1, is as follows: DSGVTQTPKHLITATGQRVTLRCSPRSGDLSVYWYQQSLDQGLQFLIQYYNGEERAKGNILERFSAQQFPDLHSELNLSSLELGDSALYFCASSPEVGHTEAFFGQGTRLTVV.

This clone occurred once. The chain uses TRBV14 and TRBJ2-1; TRBD2 aligns across 8 bases. The CDR3 has 16 amino acids. J was trimmed by 2 bases and V by 3 bases; bases with no gene match: 6. Germline-derived CDR1 and CDR2 are SGHDN and FVKESK. The CDR3 here is CASSQSRGGAYNEQFF. CDR3 nucleotides: TGTGCCAGCAGCCAGAGTCGGGGGGGGGCCTACAATGAGCAGTTCTTC.

The chain is built from TRBV4-3 and TRBJ2-3, with no clear D. The CDR3 has 13 amino acids. Germline lookup yields CDR1 LGHNA and CDR2 YSLEER. V dropped 3 bases and J dropped 4 bases, with 8 bases sitting between them. The CDR3 protein is CASSQNLADTQYF. The CDR3 DNA reads as TGCGCCAGCAGCCAGAACCTAGCAGATACGCAGTATTTT.

This chain connects TRBV2 to TRBJ1-5, with 10 bases fitting TRBD1. Per germline, CDR1 SNHLY and CDR2 FYNNEI. The CDR3 has 16 residues. Trimming removed 5 bases from V and 0 bases from J; junction bases left unmatched: 4. In DNA form, the CDR3 reads TGTGCCAGCAGTTACCGACAGGGGGCTAGCAATCAGCCCCAGCATTTT. This gives the protein CASSYRQGASNQPQHF. The whole variable domain, remainder taken from reference TRBV2 and TRBJ1-5, is EPEVTQTPSHQVTQMGQEVILRCVPISNHLYFYWYRQILGQKVEFLVSFYNNEISEKSEIFDDQFSVERPDGSNFTLKIRSTKLEDSAMYFCASSYRQGASNQPQHFGDGTRLSIL.

The chain joins TRBV28 to TRBJ1-5; tentatively, D is TRBD1 (6 bases). CDR1 is MDHEN and CDR2 is SYDVKM in the germline V gene. Trimming removed 7 bases at V and 7 bases at J, with 17 bases between. The CDR3 runs to 14 residues. Written as DNA, the CDR3 is TGTGCCAGCACTTTGGGGGGGACATACCAGCCCCAGCATTTT. Amino acid sequence: CASTLGGTYQPQHF.

This clone was seen only once. This chain uses TRBV7-9 with TRBJ2-5, with unresolved D. Per germline, CDR1 SEHNR and CDR2 FQNEAQ (reference sequence). V was shortened by 6 bases and J by 0 bases, with 8 bases between the two germline ends. The CDR3 spans 13 residues. The CDR3 DNA reads as TGTGCCAGCAGTCGGAGATACCAAGAGACCCAGTACTTC. It specifies CASSRRYQETQYF.

V is TRBV28 and J is TRBJ2-7; the D gene is possibly TRBD2 (6 bases). The V gene's germline CDR1 is MDHEN and CDR2 SYDVKM. CDR3 length: 13 residues. The V end lost 5 bases, the J end lost 3 bases, and 11 bases lay between the germline ends. The chain's CDR3 is CASSVSSDYEQYF. CDR3 nucleotide sequence: TGTGCCAGCAGTGTATCTAGCGACTACGAGCAGTACTTC.

The gene calls are TRBV2 and TRBJ1-3; 7 bases agree with TRBD1. The ends lost 6 bases at V and 0 bases at J; junction bases unmatched: 11. In germline, CDR1 is SNHLY, CDR2 FYNNEI. The CDR3 is 17 residues long. The CDR3 here is CASRGQGGLLSGNTIYF. The CDR3 nucleotides read TGTGCCAGCAGGGGGCAGGGGGGCCTTCTCTCTGGAAACACCATATATTTT.

This clone appeared a single time. V gene TRBV4-3 combines with J gene TRBJ1-1; perhaps TRBD1 as D (6 bases). Germline CDR1 LGHNA, CDR2 YSLEER. V was clipped by 2 bases and J by 6 bases, with 16 bases between them. The CDR3 extends over 15 amino acids. CDR3 nucleotide sequence: TGCGCCAGCAGCCAAAACGGCGGGGGGCGATCTGAAGCTTTCTTT. Its protein product is CASSQNGGGRSEAFF.

The J gene is TRBJ1-2, the V gene TRBV11-2; D unresolved. Per the germline V gene, CDR1 is SGHAT and CDR2 is FQNNGV. V shed 1 base and J shed 4 bases, with 13 bases lying between them. The CDR3 sequence is 15 residues long. CDR3 sequence (DNA): TGTGCCAGCAGCTTAGTAAGGAGTGTGGGCTATGGCTACACCTTC. Protein: CASSLVRSVGYGYTF.

The chain employs TRBV10-3 and TRBJ1-5, with D possibly being TRBD1 (5 bases). Trimming pared 3 bases from V and 2 bases from J, leaving 14 bases between. Germline V gene sequence: CDR1 ENHRY, CDR2 SYGVKD. The CDR3 is 16 amino acids. The CDR3 region has the DNA TGTGCCATCAGTGACAGAATCGACAGCGGCAATCAGCCCCAGCATTTT. Its translation: CAISDRIDSGNQPQHF.

V and J are TRBV7-2 and TRBJ1-3, with D perhaps matching TRBD1 (5 bases). Trimming removed 4 bases at V and 0 bases at J, with 13 bases between. Germline CDR1 is SGHTA and CDR2 is FQGNSA. CDR3 length: 16 amino acids. The CDR3 nucleotides read TGTGCCAGCAGCTCCCAAACAGGAACCTCTGGAAACACCATATATTTT. Protein sequence: CASSSQTGTSGNTIYF.

The chain employs TRBV15 and TRBJ2-5; the D is unclear. Germline loops: CDR1 LNHNV, CDR2 YYDKDF (reference sequence). V dropped 6 bases and J dropped 5 bases, with 7 bases sitting between them. The CDR3 is 11 amino acids. The CDR3 region is CATSPFETQYF. DNA for the CDR3: TGTGCCACCAGTCCCTTCGAGACCCAGTACTTC. The full variable domain, completed using reference TRBV15 and TRBJ2-5, is DAMVIQNPRYQVTQFGKPVTLSCSQTLNHNVMYWYQQKSSQAPKLLFHYYDKDFNNEADTPDNFQSRRPNTSFCFLDIRSPGLGDTAMYLCATSPFETQYFGPGTRLLVL.

This chain connects TRBV7-8 to TRBJ2-5; TRBD1 matches at 7 bases. CDR3 length: 13 residues. The germline gives CDR1 SGHVS, CDR2 FQNEAQ. With 4 bases clipped from V and 3 bases from J, the junction kept 2 bases outside the gene matches. The CDR3 loop reads CASSSGTEETQYF. The CDR3 nucleotides read TGTGCCAGCAGCTCCGGGACAGAAGAGACCCAGTACTTC.

The rearrangement joins TRBV7-9 to TRBJ2-7; 7 nucleotides match TRBD1. Germline V CDR1 and CDR2: SEHNR, FQNEAQ (reference sequence). The V gene end was trimmed by 9 bases and the J gene end by 2 bases; junction bases not matched to a gene: 7. This CDR3 region has 13 residues. CDR3 sequence (DNA): TGTGCCAGTCGGGACAGTCTCACCTACGAGCAGTACTTC. Translation: CASRDSLTYEQYF.

The chain employs TRBV5-6 and TRBJ2-1, with 10 bases fitting TRBD2. After removal of 4 bases from V and 7 bases from J, the junction contained 20 bases not matched to a gene. Germline V gives CDR1 SGHDT, CDR2 YYEEEE. The CDR3 covers 19 residues. Here the CDR3 DNA reads TGTGCCAGCAGCCCTCCTGTAGTAGGACCGGGACTAGCGCTGAATGAGCAGTTCTTC. Its protein product is CASSPPVVGPGLALNEQFF.

This clone was detected a few times. The chain combines TRBV6-5 with TRBJ1-3; a possible D gene is TRBD1 (6 bases). V was shortened by 2 bases and J by 2 bases, with 10 bases between the two germline ends. CDR1 MNHEY and CDR2 SVGAGI come from the germline V gene. The CDR3 runs 15 residues. CDR3: CASSYAQGAGNTIYF. CDR3 sequence (DNA): TGTGCCAGCAGTTACGCACAGGGAGCTGGAAACACCATATATTTT.

This clone showed up just once. This rearrangement joins TRBV5-6 to TRBJ2-1; 8 bases map to TRBD1. V was pared by 2 bases and J by 6 bases, with 4 bases of the junction left unmatched. Germline V gives CDR1 SGHDT, CDR2 YYEEEE. This CDR3 is built from 14 residues. In DNA, the CDR3 is TGTGCCAGCAGCTTTGGGACAGGCACCAATGAGCAGTTCTTC. Translation gives CASSFGTGTNEQFF.